This TCR beta chain comes out of a study of cytotoxic CD8 clonotypes in ibrutinib-treated CLL. Generated by immunoSEQ multiplex PCR, the TCRdb table keeps only in-frame clones and is missing some. The sample has around 70,000 clones; around 78% are singletons. This clone occurred a few times. Germline CDR1 is SGHVS and CDR2 is FNYEAQ. The CDR3 extends over 14 amino acids. V lost 3 bases, J lost 5 bases, and 11 bases lay in between. The chain recombines TRBV7-6 with TRBJ2-1; possibly TRBD1 or TRBD2 for D (5 bases each). The clonotype originates from a human donor with chronic lymphocytic leukemia. Sequenced material: PBMCs, taken after 24 months of ibrutinib treatment. The CDR3 sequence is CASSLVGDDNEQFF. CDR3 coding DNA: TGTGCCAGCAGCTTGGTGGGGGACGACAATGAGCAGTTCTTC.